The 22 T cell receptor beta chains presented below share a single source sample, sequenced in a study of PD-L1 blockade in urothelial cancer. The protocol was immunoSEQ multiplex PCR, while the TCRdb copy is restricted to in-frame clones and leaves out a portion. The data show tens of thousands of clones, more than 80% seen once. Indicated time point: pretreatment peripheral blood. The starting material was PBMCs, obtained around atezolizumab (anti-PD-L1) treatment. These receptors all stem from a man aged 65 to 85 with urothelial cancer.

J is TRBJ2-3 and V is TRBV4-2; tentative D call: TRBD2 (6 bases). CDR1 LGHNA and CDR2 YNFKEQ come from the germline V gene. Trimming pared 1 base from V and 2 bases from J, leaving 19 bases between. The CDR3 is 18 residues long. Here the CDR3 DNA reads TGTGCCAGCAGCCAAGTTGACGGAGCGGGTGACTTCACAGATACGCAGTATTTT. Amino acids: CASSQVDGAGDFTDTQYF.

This chain joins TRBV2 and TRBJ2-2; 8 bases match TRBD2. Trimming took 10 bases from V and 1 from J; bases not matched to a gene: 8. Germline V gives CDR1 SNHLY, CDR2 FYNNEI. The CDR3 sequence is 15 residues long. CDR3 loop: CAITLAGLNTGELFF. CDR3 DNA sequence: TGTGCCATCACGTTAGCGGGGTTGAACACCGGGGAGCTGTTTTTT. The whole variable domain, remainder taken from reference TRBV2 and TRBJ2-2, is EPEVTQTPSHQVTQMGQEVILRCVPISNHLYFYWYRQILGQKVEFLVSFYNNEISEKSEIFDDQFSVERPDGSNFTLKIRSTKLEDSAMYFCAITLAGLNTGELFFGEGSRLTVL.

This clone was detected only once. The chain has TRBV5-4 and TRBJ2-5, with TRBD2 as a possible D gene (7 bases). This CDR3 spans 14 amino acids. V lost 4 bases and J lost 3, with 13 bases in between. Germline V gene lookup returns CDR1 SGHNT and CDR2 YYREEE (reference sequence). CDR3 amino acids: CASSVKGGKETQYF. CDR3 in DNA: TGTGCCAGCAGCGTAAAGGGGGGGAAAGAGACCCAGTACTTC.

This chain uses TRBV13 with TRBJ1-1; D not resolved. V lost 0 bases and J lost 3, with 5 bases in between. The germline CDR1 and CDR2 sequences are PRHDT and FYEKMQ (reference sequence). The CDR3 is 13 residues long. The DNA for the CDR3 is TGTGCCAGCAGCTTAGGGGAGGACACTGAAGCTTTCTTT. Encoded protein: CASSLGEDTEAFF.

The chain is built from TRBV4-3 and TRBJ2-5; 11 nucleotides agree with TRBD1. The CDR3 extends over 15 amino acids. CDR1 is LGHNA and CDR2 is YSLEER in the germline V gene. J was trimmed by 4 bases and V by 1 base; bases with no gene match: 2. The CDR3 region has the DNA TGCGCCAGCAGCCAAGGGACAGGGGGCGGAGAGACCCAGTACTTC. Its protein product is CASSQGTGGGETQYF.

V gene TRBV29-1 combines with J gene TRBJ1-2, with 8 bases matching TRBD1. The germline V gene has CDR1 SQVTM and CDR2 ANQGSEA. After removal of 2 bases from V and 13 bases from J, the junction contained 9 bases not matched to a gene. The CDR3 runs to 12 residues. The CDR3 sequence: CSVETGGYVSTF. In DNA, the CDR3 is TGCAGCGTTGAAACAGGGGGTTACGTCTCCACCTTC.

The J gene is TRBJ2-2, the V gene TRBV4-2; D might be TRBD1 (6 bases). The CDR3 covers 14 residues. Trimming cost V 5 bases and J 2 bases, with 9 bases left between them. Germline V gene lookup returns CDR1 LGHNA and CDR2 YNFKEQ. CDR3 loop: CASSLQGNTGELFF. Written as DNA, the CDR3 is TGTGCCAGCAGCTTACAGGGCAACACCGGGGAGCTGTTTTTT.

The genes are TRBV7-6 and TRBJ2-7, with 8 nucleotides matching TRBD1. Trimming took 6 bases from V and 5 from J; bases not matched to a gene: 6. Germline V gives CDR1 SGHVS, CDR2 FNYEAQ. CDR3 length equals 13 residues. CDR3 nucleotide sequence: TGTGCCAGCAGTTCCCAGACAGGGGACGAGCAGTACTTC. This gives the protein CASSSQTGDEQYF.

The rearrangement uses TRBV5-8 and TRBJ1-4; 7 nucleotides line up with TRBD1. CDR3 size: 14 residues. Germline CDR1 reads SGHTS; CDR2 reads YDEGEE. J lost 7 bases, V lost 4 bases, and 7 bases had no gene match. The CDR3 DNA sequence: TGTGCCAGCAGCCAGACAGGGTGGAGTGAAAAACTGTTTTTT. It specifies CASSQTGWSEKLFF.

The chain is built from TRBV19 and TRBJ1-2; D might be TRBD1 (6 bases). The CDR3 sequence is 12 residues long. Per germline, CDR1 LNHDA and CDR2 SQIVND (reference sequence). V was trimmed by 10 bases and J by 8 bases, leaving 17 bases between them. DNA for the CDR3: TGTGCCACCCTGGGGGGGGCCCAGGGCTACACCTTC. This sequence encodes CATLGGAQGYTF.

This CDR3 is CASSPSRQGAGNTIYF. The CDR3 region has the DNA TGTGCCAGCTCACCATCGAGACAGGGGGCTGGAAACACCATATATTTT. V usage is TRBV18 and J usage is TRBJ1-3; 9 bases are a match to TRBD1. CDR1 is KGHSH, CDR2 LQKENI, per germline. V was clipped by 2 bases and J by 2 bases; unmatched bases: 4. The CDR3 consists of 16 residues.

The CDR3 loop reads CASSFAGSEGPEAFF. The CDR3, as DNA: TGTGCCAGCAGCTTTGCGGGCTCGGAGGGGCCTGAAGCTTTCTTT. The J gene is TRBJ1-1, the V gene TRBV7-9, with a tentative D call TRBD1 (5 bases). CDR1 is SEHNR and CDR2 is FQNEAQ in the germline V gene (reference sequence). This CDR3 contains 15 residues. Trimming shortened V by 3 bases and J by 6 bases, and 17 bases separated the two germline ends.

In DNA form, the CDR3 reads TGTGCCAGCAGCTTAGGACAGAATAATGAAAAACTGTTTTTT. This translates into CASSLGQNNEKLFF. The rearrangement links TRBV7-9 to TRBJ1-4, with D tentatively TRBD1 (5 bases). V was shortened by 1 base and J by 4 bases, with 7 bases between the two germline ends. Looked up from germline, CDR1 is SEHNR and CDR2 is FQNEAQ (reference sequence). CDR3 length equals 14 residues.

The gene calls are TRBV30 and TRBJ1-2; 9 bases align to TRBD1. The length of the CDR3 is 15 residues. The germline gives CDR1 GTSNPN, CDR2 SVGIG (reference sequence). V gave up 2 bases and J gave up 5 bases; unmatched junction bases: 9. The CDR3 region has the DNA TGTGCCTGGAGTAGATACTCCGGGACAGGGTATGGCTACACCTTC. It specifies CAWSRYSGTGYGYTF.

This clone occurred once. The chain employs TRBV7-2 and TRBJ2-1; no reliable D call. The CDR3 is 13 residues long. In germline, CDR1 is SGHTA, CDR2 FQGNSA. V was pared by 0 bases and J by 9 bases, with 9 bases between. The CDR3 here is CASSLAGMSEQFF. The DNA for the CDR3 is TGTGCCAGCAGCTTAGCCGGTATGAGTGAGCAGTTCTTC.

The chain employs TRBV4-2 and TRBJ1-1; the D is unclear. The CDR3 has 15 residues. Looked up from germline, CDR1 is LGHNA and CDR2 is YNFKEQ. Trimming removed 0 bases from V and 0 bases from J, with 8 bases in between. CDR3 DNA sequence: TGTGCCAGCAGCCAAGATCTAACGGTGAACACTGAAGCTTTCTTT. This translates into CASSQDLTVNTEAFF.

The chain is built from TRBV27 and TRBJ1-1, with D possibly being TRBD1 (6 bases). This CDR3 has 15 residues. From germline, CDR1 is MNHEY and CDR2 SMNVEV (reference sequence). The V end was cut by 5 bases, the J end by 0 bases, with 13 bases between. The CDR3 is CASSKRTEMNTEAFF. The CDR3 region has the DNA TGTGCCAGCAGTAAGAGGACAGAGATGAACACTGAAGCTTTCTTT.

Relative to its sample, this clone is medium-sized. The J gene is TRBJ1-2, the V gene TRBV2, with unresolved D. V was clipped by 9 bases and J by 4 bases, with 12 bases between them. This CDR3 has 12 residues. From germline, CDR1 is SNHLY and CDR2 FYNNEI. The CDR3 DNA sequence: TGTGCCAGGACGGAGAGCTTCTATGGCTACACCTTC. Protein: CARTESFYGYTF.

The J gene is TRBJ1-3, the V gene TRBV6-5; D remains unclear. Trimming pared 7 bases from V and 3 bases from J, leaving 4 bases between. The CDR3 spans 11 residues. The germline gives CDR1 MNHEY, CDR2 SVGAGI. The CDR3 region has the DNA TGTGCCAGCACCCTTGGAAACACCATATATTTT. Translation gives CASTLGNTIYF.

The count of this clone is one. This chain joins TRBV30 and TRBJ2-7, with 12 bases aligning to TRBD1. Per germline, CDR1 GTSNPN and CDR2 SVGIG (reference sequence). The CDR3 is made up of 14 amino acids. V was clipped by 2 bases and J by 6 bases; unmatched bases: 5. CDR3 sequence reads: CAWSPGTGGFEQYF. The CDR3 coding sequence is TGTGCCTGGAGTCCCGGGACAGGGGGCTTCGAGCAGTACTTC.

In DNA, the CDR3 is TGTGCCAGCTCACCCCGCGGGGCCAGAGCTAGCGGTAGCACAGATACGCAGTATTTT. Its translation: CASSPRGARASGSTDTQYF. The chain is built from TRBV18 and TRBJ2-3, with TRBD2 matching over 7 bases. The length of the CDR3 is 19 residues. With V trimmed by 3 bases and J by 0 bases, 15 bases remained unmatched. Germline CDR1 and CDR2: KGHSH and LQKENI.

The CDR3 protein is CASSEALRTSNYEQFF. The CDR3, as DNA: TGTGCCAGCAGTGAAGCGCTTCGGACTAGCAACTATGAGCAGTTCTTC. The V call is TRBV2, the J call TRBJ2-1; TRBD2 agrees at 8 bases. V lost 0 bases, J lost 8 bases, and 9 bases stayed unmatched. CDR3 length: 16 amino acids. Per germline, CDR1 SNHLY and CDR2 FYNNEI.